Below, one T cell receptor (beta chain) is given with its context. Its antigen is currently unknown. These data come from a study of Ad26.COV2.S vaccination and SARS-CoV-2 variants. About the study: Donor got 5x10^10 or 1x10^11 viral particles of Ad26.COV2.S. Study-level results: Total T cell responses were possibly underestimated by TCR breadth and depth analyses. Substantial post-vaccination breadth of spike-specific CD8+ and CD4+ T cell responses was reported.

TCRdb's copy holds only in-frame clones and misses some; the assay was immunoSEQ multiplex PCR. The sample has about 680,000 clones, roughly 90% seen once. The treatment is: around 19 received Ad26.COV2.S at low or high dose, single or two shots; roughly five received placebo; per-sample allocation not given. Sampling happened 63 days after the first vaccine or placebo injection. Donation was by an adult aged 18-55 years who was in Boston. CDR1 and CDR2 from the germline V gene are SGHRS and YFSETQ. CDR3 size: 14 residues. With V trimmed by 4 bases and J by 4 bases, 5 bases remained unmatched. The genes are TRBV5-1 and TRBJ2-7; 10 nucleotides line up with TRBD2. The sample was peripheral blood, taken in a trial of Ad26.COV2.S vaccine versus placebo. This receptor was taken from a person between 18 and 60 years old who received the Ad26.COV2.S COVID-19 vaccine or a placebo. The CDR3, as DNA: TGCGCCAGCAGCGCAACTAGCGGGACATACGAGCAGTACTTC. This encodes CASSATSGTYEQYF.